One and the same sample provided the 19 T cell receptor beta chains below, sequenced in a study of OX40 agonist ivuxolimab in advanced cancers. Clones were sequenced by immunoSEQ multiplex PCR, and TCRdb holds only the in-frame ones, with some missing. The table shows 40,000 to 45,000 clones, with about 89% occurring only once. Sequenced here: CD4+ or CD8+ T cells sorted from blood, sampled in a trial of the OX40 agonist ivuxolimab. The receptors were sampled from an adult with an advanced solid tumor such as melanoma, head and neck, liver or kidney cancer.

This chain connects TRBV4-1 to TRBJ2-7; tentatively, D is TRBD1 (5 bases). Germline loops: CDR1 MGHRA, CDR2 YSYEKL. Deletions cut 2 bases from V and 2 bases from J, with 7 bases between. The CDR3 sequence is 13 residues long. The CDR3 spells CASSQTDTYEQYF. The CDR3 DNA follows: TGCGCCAGCAGCCAAACGGACACCTACGAGCAGTACTTC.

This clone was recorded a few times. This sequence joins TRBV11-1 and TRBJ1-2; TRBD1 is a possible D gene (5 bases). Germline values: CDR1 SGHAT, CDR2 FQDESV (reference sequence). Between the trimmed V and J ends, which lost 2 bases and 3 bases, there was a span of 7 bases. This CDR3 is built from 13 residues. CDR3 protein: CASSLMGDYGYTF. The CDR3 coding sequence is TGTGCCAGCAGCTTAATGGGGGACTATGGCTACACCTTC.

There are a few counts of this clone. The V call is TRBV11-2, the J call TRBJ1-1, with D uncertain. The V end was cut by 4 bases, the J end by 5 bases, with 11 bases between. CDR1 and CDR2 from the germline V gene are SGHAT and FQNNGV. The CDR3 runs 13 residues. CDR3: CASSSAWRTEAFF. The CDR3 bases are TGTGCCAGCAGCTCGGCCTGGAGGACTGAAGCTTTCTTT.

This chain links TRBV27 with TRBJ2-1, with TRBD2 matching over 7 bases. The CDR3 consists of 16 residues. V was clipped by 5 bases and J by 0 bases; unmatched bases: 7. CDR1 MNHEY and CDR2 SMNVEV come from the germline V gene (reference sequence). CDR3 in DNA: TGTGCCAGCAGTCCAACTAGCGAGAGCTCCTACAATGAGCAGTTCTTC. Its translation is CASSPTSESSYNEQFF.

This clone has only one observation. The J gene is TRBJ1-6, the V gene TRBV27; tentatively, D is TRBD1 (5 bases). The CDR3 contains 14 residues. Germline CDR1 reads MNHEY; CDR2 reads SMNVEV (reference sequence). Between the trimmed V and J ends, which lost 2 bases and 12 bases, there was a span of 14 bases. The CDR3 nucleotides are TGTGCCAGCAGTTTAGGCCGAGACAGCGTACCCCTCCACTTT. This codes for CASSLGRDSVPLHF.

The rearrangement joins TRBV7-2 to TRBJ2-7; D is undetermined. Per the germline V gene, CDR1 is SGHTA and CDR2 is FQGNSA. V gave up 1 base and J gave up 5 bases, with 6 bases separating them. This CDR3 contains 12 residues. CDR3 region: CASSLEQNEQYF. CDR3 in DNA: TGTGCCAGCAGCTTAGAGCAGAACGAGCAGTACTTC.

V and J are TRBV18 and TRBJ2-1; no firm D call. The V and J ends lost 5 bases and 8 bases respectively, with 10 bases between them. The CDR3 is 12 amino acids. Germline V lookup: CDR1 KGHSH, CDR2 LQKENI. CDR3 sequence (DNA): TGTGCCAGCTCAGTAGAAGACTATGAGCAGTTCTTC. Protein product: CASSVEDYEQFF.

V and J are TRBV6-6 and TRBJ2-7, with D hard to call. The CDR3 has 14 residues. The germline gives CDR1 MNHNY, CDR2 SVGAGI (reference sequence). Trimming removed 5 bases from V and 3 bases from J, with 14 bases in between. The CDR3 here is CASSPLSLGYEQYF. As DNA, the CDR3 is TGTGCCAGCAGTCCCTTATCTCTTGGCTACGAGCAGTACTTC.

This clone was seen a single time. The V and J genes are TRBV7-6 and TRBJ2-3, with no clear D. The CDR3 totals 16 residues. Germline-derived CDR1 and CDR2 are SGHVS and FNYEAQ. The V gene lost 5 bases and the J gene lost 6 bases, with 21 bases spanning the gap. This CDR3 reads CASSLGETQRLDTQYF. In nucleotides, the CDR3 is TGTGCCAGCAGCCTCGGTGAGACACAACGGCTGGATACGCAGTATTTT.

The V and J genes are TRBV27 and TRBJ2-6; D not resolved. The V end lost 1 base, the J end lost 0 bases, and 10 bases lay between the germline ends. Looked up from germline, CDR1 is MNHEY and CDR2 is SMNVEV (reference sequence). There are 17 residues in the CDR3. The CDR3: CASSLYGGSSGANVLTF. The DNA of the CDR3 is TGTGCCAGCAGTTTATACGGCGGCAGCTCTGGGGCCAACGTCCTGACTTTC.

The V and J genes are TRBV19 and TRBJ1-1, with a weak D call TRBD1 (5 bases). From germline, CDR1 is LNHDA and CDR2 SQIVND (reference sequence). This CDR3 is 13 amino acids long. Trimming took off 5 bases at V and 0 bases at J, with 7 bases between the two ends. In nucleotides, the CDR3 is TGTGCCAGTAGTTTGGGGGTGAACACTGAAGCTTTCTTT. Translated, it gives CASSLGVNTEAFF. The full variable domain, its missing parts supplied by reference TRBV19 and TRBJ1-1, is DGGITQSPKYLFRKEGQNVTLSCEQNLNHDAMYWYRQDPGQGLRLIYYSQIVNDFQKGDIAEGYSVSREKKESFPLTVTSAQKNPTAFYLCASSLGVNTEAFFGQGTRLTVV.

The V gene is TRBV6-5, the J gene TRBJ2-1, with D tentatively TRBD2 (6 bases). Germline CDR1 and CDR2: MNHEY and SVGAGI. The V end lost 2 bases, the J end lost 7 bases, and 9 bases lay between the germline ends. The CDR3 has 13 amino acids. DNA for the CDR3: TGTGCCAGCAGTTACGCGGGATTTAATGAGCAGTTCTTC. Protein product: CASSYAGFNEQFF.

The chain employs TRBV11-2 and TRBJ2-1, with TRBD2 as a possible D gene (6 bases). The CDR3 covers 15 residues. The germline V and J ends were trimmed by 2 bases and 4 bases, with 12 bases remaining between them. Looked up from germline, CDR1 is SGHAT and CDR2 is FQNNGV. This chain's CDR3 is CASSLSGGKYNEQFF. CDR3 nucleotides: TGTGCCAGCAGCTTAAGCGGAGGGAAATACAATGAGCAGTTCTTC.

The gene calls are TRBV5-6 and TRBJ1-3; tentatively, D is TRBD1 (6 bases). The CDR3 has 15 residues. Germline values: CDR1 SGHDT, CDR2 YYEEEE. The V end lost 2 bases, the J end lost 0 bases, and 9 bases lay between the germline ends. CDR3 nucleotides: TGTGCCAGCAGCTTCACAGGGCTCTCTGGAAACACCATATATTTT. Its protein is CASSFTGLSGNTIYF.

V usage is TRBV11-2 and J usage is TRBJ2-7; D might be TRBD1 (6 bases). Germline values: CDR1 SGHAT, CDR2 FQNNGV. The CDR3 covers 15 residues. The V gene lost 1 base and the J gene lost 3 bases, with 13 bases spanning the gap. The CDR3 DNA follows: TGTGCCAGCAGCTTAGGACAGGCGGCTTTCTACGAGCAGTACTTC. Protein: CASSLGQAAFYEQYF.

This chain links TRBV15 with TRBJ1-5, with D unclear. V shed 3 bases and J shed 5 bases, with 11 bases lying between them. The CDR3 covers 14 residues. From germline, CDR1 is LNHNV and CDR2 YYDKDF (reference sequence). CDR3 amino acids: CATSSGRGDQPQHF. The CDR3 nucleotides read TGTGCCACCAGCAGCGGACGGGGAGATCAGCCCCAGCATTTT.

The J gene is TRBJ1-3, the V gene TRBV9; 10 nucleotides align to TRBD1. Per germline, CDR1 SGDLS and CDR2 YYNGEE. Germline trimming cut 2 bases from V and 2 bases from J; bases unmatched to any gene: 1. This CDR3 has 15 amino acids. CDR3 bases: TGTGCCAGCAGCGTGACAGGGGGCCCTGGAAACACCATATATTTT. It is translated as CASSVTGGPGNTIYF.

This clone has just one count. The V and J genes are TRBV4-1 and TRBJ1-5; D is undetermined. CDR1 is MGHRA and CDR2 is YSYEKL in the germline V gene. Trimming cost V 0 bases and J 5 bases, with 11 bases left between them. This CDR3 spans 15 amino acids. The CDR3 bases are TGCGCCAGCAGCCAAGACCCAGGAGGGTATCAGCCCCAGCATTTT. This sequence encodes CASSQDPGGYQPQHF.

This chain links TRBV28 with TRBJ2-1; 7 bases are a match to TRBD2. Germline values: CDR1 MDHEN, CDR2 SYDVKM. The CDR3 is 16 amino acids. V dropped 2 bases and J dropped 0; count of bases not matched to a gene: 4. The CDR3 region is CASSLPASGSYNEQFF. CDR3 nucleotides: TGTGCCAGCAGTTTACCTGCTAGCGGCTCCTACAATGAGCAGTTCTTC.